The clone carrying this TCR beta chain was seen a handful of times. Its antigen is currently unknown. Some clones are missing from TCRdb's copy, which holds only in-frame ones; the method was immunoSEQ multiplex PCR. The sample includes under 150,000 clones, approximately 89% of them seen just once. These data come from a study of T cell responses to AZD1222 COVID-19 vaccine. This CDR3 spans 16 amino acids. Trimming took 3 bases from V and 6 from J; bases not matched to a gene: 6. CDR1 and CDR2 (germline): WSHSY, SAAADI. Investigators merged groups given second doses at roughly 4 or roughly 12 weeks. Notes on the study in general: Possibly, clonal diversity was underestimated; donors were largely white British and included more females.

This material consisted of peripheral blood, taken 28 days after the second AZD1222 dose. The sequence was obtained from an adult who received the AZD1222 COVID-19 vaccine. This sequence joins TRBV10-2 and TRBJ1-5; 12 bases match TRBD1. CDR3 DNA sequence: TGCGCCAGCAGTGACCGGGGACAGGGGGCGGGTCAGCCCCAGCATTTT. Its translation is CASSDRGQGAGQPQHF.